This T cell receptor beta chain emerged from a study of identical twins (dated by TCRdb to about 2016). For the wider study: To test whether fetal clonotypes persist, the study used deep sequencing on TCR alpha and beta repertoires from monozygotic twins, unrelated adults of various ages, and cord blood. To rule out contamination, replicate twin experiments were performed at different times with different library preparation protocols.

The CDR1 and CDR2 encoded by the germline V gene are SGHVS and FNYEAQ. The CDR3 starts with the cysteine, ends with the phenylalanine, and has 16 residues. Only the CDR3 DNA is retained, 48 bases long and in frame from the first base. V is cut by 3 bases and J by 2 bases, and the space between the germline ends is 15 bases. Study-wide findings and limitations: Out-of-frame TCR alpha sequences shared between twins showed an excess of low generation-probability sequences compared with coincidental sharing between unrelated individuals. Conclusions relied on cross-sectional statistical analysis, since the same donors could not be followed over many years. Invariant T cells such as MAIT and iNKT could partly confound zero-insertion analyses, though diverse VJ usage argued against this for most clonotypes. Excess twin sharing in beta out-of-frame sequences was weaker because fewer shared sequences lowered the signal-to-noise ratio. In monozygotic twins, out-of-frame TCR alpha sharing was systematically underestimated by recombination models, although the models agreed with sharing between unrelated individuals. Fewer insertions were carried by abundant cord blood beta clonotypes, a similar but weaker trend appeared in young adult naive repertoires, and no such trend appeared in memory repertoires.

Library generation was performed with 5' RACE. Instrument used: Illumina HiSeq 2000. Template switching added a universal primer binding site, and the final cDNA carried a unique molecular identifier that allowed TCR cDNA molecules to be counted accurately. First-strand cDNA for TCR alpha and beta chains was synthesized from specific primers in the conserved constant-segment region. To control for contamination, each cDNA library was double barcoded with a SMART-Mk sample barcode plus Illumina barcodes. Two successive PCR steps introduced TruSeq adapter sequences along with Illumina sample barcodes. The Illumina HiSeq platform was used with custom primers to sequence TCR alpha and beta cDNA libraries. In the paper's pipeline: MiGEC processed the raw reads to extract unique molecular identifiers, while MiXCR was used to determine the CDR3 positions. Recombination models were inferred per individual with the repgenHMM and IGoR tools using an EM algorithm. The analysis of shared clonotypes was done with the tcR package in R, with sharing normalized by the product of cloneset sizes. To study raw recombination without the effects of thymic and clonal selection, out-of-frame nonproductive sequences were analyzed. TCRdb trimmed public reads at Q25 via fastp, called clones via MiXCR and kept in-frame beta chains. Every entry covers one CDR3 protein and lists the most common genes and DNA from its rows. The V and J calls come from TCRdb's annotation, not from the publication. The sample has 450,000 or so distinct CDR3 sequences on record, 12% to 15% of them singletons. The top ten clones comprise about 0.53% of the sample.

Only healthy Caucasian donors were included. The twin cohort comprised three pairs of female monozygotic twins, all aged roughly 18 to 29 years. Positive isolation kits from Invitrogen were used to isolate CD4+ and CD8+ T cell populations. This clonotype was seen a few times. Its target antigen remains unknown. Per-base qualities were not stored, and no clone one base away is much larger. Another study also made use of these data, one on yellow fever vaccine responses in identical twins. As noted in the second study: The T cell response to vaccination in identical twins was reported by the authors to appear partly convergent and partly personalized. Focusing on identical twins, the study followed the T cell clones that responded to the vaccine, and did so with precision.

Sequencing was carried out using CD4+ T cells sorted from blood. The sequence is built from TRBV7-6 and TRBJ2-3, with a tentative D gene TRBD1 over 6 matching bases. This TCR was sampled from a woman aged 18-29 years in good health. The nucleotide sequence is given as TGTGCCAGCAGCTTTACAGGGCCCTCTTTCACAGATACGCAGTATTTT. The resulting protein is CASSFTGPSFTDTQYF. Reference TRBV7-6 and TRBJ2-3 proteins supply the regions before and after the CDR3; the full variable domain is: GAGVSQSPRYKVTKRGQDVALRCDPISGHVSLYWYRQALGQGPEFLTYFNYEAQQDKSGLPNDRFSAERPEGSISTLTIQRTEQRDSAMYRCASSFTGPSFTDTQYFGPGTRLTVL.